The T cell receptor beta chain under discussion was sequenced for a study of T cell responses to AZD1222 COVID-19 vaccine. Findings of the study overall: Per reports, nearly half of all spike-specific TCRs target regions that are unmutated in variants. At 160-218 and 743-854, vaccine-associated CD4 TCRs were dominant, and they spanned spike. Among the donors, most were white British and more were female, and clonal diversity was possibly underestimated. Receipt of two AZD1222 doses was followed by a rise in Spike-specific TCR breadth and depth.

The CDR3 spans 16 residues. Germline loops: CDR1 SGHTA, CDR2 FQGNSA. V shed 2 bases and J shed 2 bases, with 15 bases lying between them. Comments on this clone: Antigen: not known.

Clones were sequenced by immunoSEQ multiplex PCR, and TCRdb holds only the in-frame ones, with some missing. The table shows 95,000 to 110,000 clones, with about 90% occurring only once. J is TRBJ1-1 and V is TRBV7-2; D uncertain. This TCR came from an adult in good health. The sample consisted of peripheral blood, taken on day 0 of AZD1222 vaccination. For the CDR3, the DNA is TGTGCCAGCAGCTTACAACCTGGCAGACTCAACACTGAAGCTTTCTTT. Translating it yields CASSLQPGRLNTEAFF.